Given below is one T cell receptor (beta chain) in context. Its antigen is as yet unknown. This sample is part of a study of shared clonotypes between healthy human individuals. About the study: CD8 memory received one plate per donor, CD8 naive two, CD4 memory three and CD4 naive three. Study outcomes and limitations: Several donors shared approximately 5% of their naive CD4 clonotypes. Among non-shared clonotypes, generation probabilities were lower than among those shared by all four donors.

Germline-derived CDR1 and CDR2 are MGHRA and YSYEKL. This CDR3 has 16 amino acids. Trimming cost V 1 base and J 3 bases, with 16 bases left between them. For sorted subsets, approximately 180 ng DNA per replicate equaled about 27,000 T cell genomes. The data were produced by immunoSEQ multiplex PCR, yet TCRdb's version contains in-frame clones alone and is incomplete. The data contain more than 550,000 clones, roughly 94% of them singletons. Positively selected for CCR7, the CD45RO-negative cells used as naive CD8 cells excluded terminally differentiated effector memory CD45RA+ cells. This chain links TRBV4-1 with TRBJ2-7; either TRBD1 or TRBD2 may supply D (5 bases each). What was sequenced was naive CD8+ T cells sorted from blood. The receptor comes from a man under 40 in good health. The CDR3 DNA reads TGCGCCAGCAGCCAAGTTTTAACAGGAGACTACTACGAGCAGTACTTC. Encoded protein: CASSQVLTGDYYEQYF.